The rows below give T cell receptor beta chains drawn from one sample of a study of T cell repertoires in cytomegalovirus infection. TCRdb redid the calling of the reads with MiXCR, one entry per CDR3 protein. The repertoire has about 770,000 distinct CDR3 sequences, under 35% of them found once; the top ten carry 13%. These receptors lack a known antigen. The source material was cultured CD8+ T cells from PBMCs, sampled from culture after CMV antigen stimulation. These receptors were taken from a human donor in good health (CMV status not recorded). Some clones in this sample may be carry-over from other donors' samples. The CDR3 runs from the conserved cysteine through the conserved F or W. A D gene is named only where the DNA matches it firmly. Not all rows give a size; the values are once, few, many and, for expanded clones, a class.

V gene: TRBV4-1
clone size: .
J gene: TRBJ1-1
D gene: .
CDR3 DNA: TGCGCCAGCAGCCTCAGAAGAACGGGGGGCGCGCCTGAAGCTTTCTTT
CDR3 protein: CASSLRRTGGAPEAFF

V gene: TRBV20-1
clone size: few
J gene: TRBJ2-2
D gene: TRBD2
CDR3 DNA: TGCAGTGCTAGAGATGCGGGAGACACCGGGGAGCTGTTTTTT
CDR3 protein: CSARDAGDTGELFF

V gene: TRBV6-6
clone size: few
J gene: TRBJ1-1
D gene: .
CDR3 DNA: TGTGCCAGCAGTCCAAATCCTTGGAACACTGAAGCTTTCTTT
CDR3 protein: CASSPNPWNTEAFF

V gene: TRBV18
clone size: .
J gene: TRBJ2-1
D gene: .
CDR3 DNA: TGTGCCAGCTCACCGGACTACTCCTACAATGAGCAGTTCTTC
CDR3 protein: CASSPDYSYNEQFF

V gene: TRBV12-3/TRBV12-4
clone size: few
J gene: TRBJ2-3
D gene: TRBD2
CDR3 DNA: TGTGCCAGCAGTCGGACTAGCGGGGGGATTCCAGATACGCAGTATTTT
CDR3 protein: CASSRTSGGIPDTQYF

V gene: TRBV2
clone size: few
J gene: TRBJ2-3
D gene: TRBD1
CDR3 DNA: TGTGCCAGCAGTGAAGCCTTCAGGGGGAACACAGATACGCAGTATTTT
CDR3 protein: CASSEAFRGNTDTQYF

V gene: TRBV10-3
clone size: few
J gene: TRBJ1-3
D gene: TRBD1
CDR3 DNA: TGTGCCATCAGGATTACTGGACAGGGTGGAAGCAGTCCCTCTGGAAACACCATATATTTT
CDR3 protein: CAIRITGQGGSSPSGNTIYF

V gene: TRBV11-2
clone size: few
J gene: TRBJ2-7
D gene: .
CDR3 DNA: TGTGCCAGCAGCACCACCGACAGTTACTTCTACGAGCAGTACTTC
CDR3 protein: CASSTTDSYFYEQYF

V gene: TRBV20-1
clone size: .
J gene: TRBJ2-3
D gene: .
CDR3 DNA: TGCAGTGCTAGGTCCCCTAGCCCCCTGGATACGCAGTATTTT
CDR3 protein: CSARSPSPLDTQYF

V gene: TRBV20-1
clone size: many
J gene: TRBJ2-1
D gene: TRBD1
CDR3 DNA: TGCAGTGCTAGCCGCCGTGGACAGGGATCCTACAATGAGCAGTTCTTC
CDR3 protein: CSASRRGQGSYNEQFF

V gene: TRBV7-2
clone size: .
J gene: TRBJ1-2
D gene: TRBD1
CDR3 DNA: TGTGCCAGCACCCAGACAGGGGGCTATGGCTACACCTTC
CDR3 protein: CASTQTGGYGYTF

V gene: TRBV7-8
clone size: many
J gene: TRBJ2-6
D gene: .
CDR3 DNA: TGTGCCAGCAGCTTCCCTGACAACTCTGGGGCCAACGTCCTGACTTTC
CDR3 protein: CASSFPDNSGANVLTF

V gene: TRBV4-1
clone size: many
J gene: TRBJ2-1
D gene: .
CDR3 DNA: TGCGCCAGCAGACATCCCGGGGGATCTTACAATGAGCAGTTCTTC
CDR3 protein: CASRHPGGSYNEQFF

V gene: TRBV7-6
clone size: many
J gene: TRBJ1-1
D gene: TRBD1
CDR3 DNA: TGTGCCAGCAGCACATCGACAGGGTTCACTGAAGCTTTCTTT
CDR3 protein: CASSTSTGFTEAFF

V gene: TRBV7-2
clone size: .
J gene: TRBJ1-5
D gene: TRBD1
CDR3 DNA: TGTGCCAGCAGCTTACGAACAGGGGAAAATCAGCCCCAGCATTTT
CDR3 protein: CASSLRTGENQPQHF

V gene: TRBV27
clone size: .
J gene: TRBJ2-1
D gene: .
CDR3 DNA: TGTGCCAGCAGTCACGACAGATTCAGTGAGCAGTTCTTC
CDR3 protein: CASSHDRFSEQFF

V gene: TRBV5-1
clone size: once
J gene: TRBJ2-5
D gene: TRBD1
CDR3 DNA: TGCGCCAGCAGCTTCCGGGACAGGGAACAAGAGACCCAGTACTTC
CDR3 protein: CASSFRDREQETQYF

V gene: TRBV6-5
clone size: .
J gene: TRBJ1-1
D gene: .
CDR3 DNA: TGTGCCAGCAGTTACTCGACTGGGCCGGGTAACACTGAAGCTTTCTTT
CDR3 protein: CASSYSTGPGNTEAFF

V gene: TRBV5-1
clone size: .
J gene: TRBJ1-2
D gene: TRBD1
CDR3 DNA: TGCGCCAGCAGCCAGACAGGGATGGATGGCTACACCTTC
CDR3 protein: CASSQTGMDGYTF

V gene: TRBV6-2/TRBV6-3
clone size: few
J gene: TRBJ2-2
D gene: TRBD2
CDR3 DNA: TGTGCCAGCAGTCCGCCCGGACTAGCGGGGGGCACCGGGGAGCTGTTTTTT
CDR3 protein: CASSPPGLAGGTGELFF

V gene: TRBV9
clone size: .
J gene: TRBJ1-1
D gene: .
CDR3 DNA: TGTGCCAGCAGCGTGGACGAGAACACTGAAGCTTTCTTT
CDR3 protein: CASSVDENTEAFF

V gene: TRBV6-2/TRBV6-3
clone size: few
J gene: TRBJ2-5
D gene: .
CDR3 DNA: TGTGCCAGCAGTCCGCTGGGGGGGGGGCTTGGAGAGACCCAGTACTTC
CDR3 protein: CASSPLGGGLGETQYF

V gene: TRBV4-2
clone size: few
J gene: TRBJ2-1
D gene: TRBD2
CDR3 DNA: TGTGCCAGCAGCCAAGATCCACTTATCCCAGCGGGGAACTCCTACAATGAGCAGTTCTTC
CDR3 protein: CASSQDPLIPAGNSYNEQFF

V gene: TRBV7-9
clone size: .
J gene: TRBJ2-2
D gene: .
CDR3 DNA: TGTGCCAGCAGCCCAGAGACGACCGCGAACACCGGGGAGCTGTTTTTT
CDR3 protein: CASSPETTANTGELFF

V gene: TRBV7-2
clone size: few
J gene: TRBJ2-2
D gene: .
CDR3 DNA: TGTGCCAGCTACCAGGGGGAGCTGTTTTTT
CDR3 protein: CASYQGELFF

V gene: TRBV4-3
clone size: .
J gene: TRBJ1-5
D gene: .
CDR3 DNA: TGCGCCAGCAGCCAAGATTTAGGGTATTATCAGCCCCAGCATTTT
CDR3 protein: CASSQDLGYYQPQHF

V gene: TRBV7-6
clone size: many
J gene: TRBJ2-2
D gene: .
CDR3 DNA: TGTGCCAGCAGCTTAATAGAACGCGCTGGCACCGGGGAGCTGTTTTTT
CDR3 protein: CASSLIERAGTGELFF